The subject of this entry is one T cell receptor beta chain. It lacks a known antigen. No clone much larger than this one lies a single base away; base qualities are absent. TCRbeta CDR3 regions were amplified from genomic DNA using the immunoSEQ Assay, a bias-controlled multiplex PCR. The study's own analysis went as follows. The number of nucleated cells in each sample was estimated by amplification of reference gene primers within the assay. Sequence reads were collapsed and filtered to measure the absolute abundance of every unique TCRbeta CDR3 rearrangement. For each sample, productive Simpson clonality was calculated by taking the square root of Simpson's diversity index across productive rearrangements. TCRdb retrieved this table from immuneACCESS and kept in-frame rearrangements only. Not all clones are present; in checked studies, unresolved V genes account for under half, and no reason is known for the remainder. V and J calls and clone size come straight from that table; D and trimming were deduced from the DNA. For this sample the table gives over 200,000 clones, of which about 90% were detected only once. Clones ranked in the top ten supply around 15% of the sample.

The CDR3 spans 15 residues, from the cysteine through the phenylalanine. CDR3 DNA only is kept here, 45 bases in frame from base 1. Enrolling through a virtual design, the prospective study's participants ranged in age from about 18 to 89 years and lived across more than 20 United States geographic areas. In the prospective study, cohorts were assigned on the basis of participant-reported clinical history obtained from a screening survey and a study questionnaire. Exposed participants were defined as having been in contact with someone with a PCR-confirmed or clinician-diagnosed COVID-19 case within 2 weeks of study entry. Each participant in the prospective study had whole blood, serum and a nasopharyngeal or oropharyngeal swab collected by mobile phlebotomists. Prospective study participants could optionally give additional blood draws and questionnaires over an approximately 2-month period. Before DNA extraction, prospective study blood samples were shipped either frozen or at room temperature.

This entry comes from a study of blood T cell repertoires in COVID-19 (TCRdb year 2020). In terms of the full investigation: Samples from collaborators originated in the United States, Italy and Spain and spanned both the acute and convalescent phases of COVID-19. The prospective study material was composed of cDNA or gDNA derived from T cells, B-cell-depleted T cells, or PBMCs. Subjects who had been exposed to COVID-19, were actively infected with it, or had recovered from it provided the deeply sampled blood TCRbeta repertoires that made up the dataset. A freely available public database, intended as a resource for researchers studying the immune response to SARS-CoV-2, is where the repertoires were released. Samples were obtained from the ongoing ImmuneRACE study (first 160 participants) and from some 1,200 subjects provided by 6 global collaborators. Nearly every sample came with metadata listing a de-identified subject ID, COVID-19 status, age in years and sex. Where HLA class I and class II types were available, the types were taken from metadata supplied by the sample provider, not from assay-based typing.

Points the paper makes about the study in general: The quantity of clinical and demographic metadata differed by source and by participant and was supplied without curation.

The chain is assembled from TRBV21-1 and TRBJ2-7; the D call TRBD2 from the table was never checked on the DNA. TRBV21-1 is designated a pseudogene. This clonotype was sampled from a man under 40 who had been exposed to COVID-19. The sample was PBMCs or T cells enriched from blood (not recorded which). Here the CDR3 is given as CASSRDGGPVYEQYF. In nucleotide form, the sequence is TGTGCCAGCAGCAGGGATGGCGGGCCCGTCTACGAGCAGTACTTC.